This T cell receptor beta chain was identified in a study of T cell responses to AZD1222 COVID-19 vaccine. For the study at large: Timing groups of about 4 and about 12 weeks for second doses were pooled. Study-level findings and limits: Nearly half of the spike-specific TCRs reportedly recognize variant regions that carry no mutations. In all cases, repertoires were sampled only after the peak T cell response. With two AZD1222 doses given, Spike-specific TCR breadth and depth both rose.

Profiling relied on immunoSEQ multiplex PCR, and the TCRdb table lists in-frame clones only, not all of them. The sample holds more than 100,000 clones, around 92% seen once. As to this clone: The antigen remains unidentified.

V was shortened by 6 bases and J by 4 bases, with 10 bases between the two germline ends. The CDR3 is 13 residues long. Germline V gene data show CDR1 as MDHEN and CDR2 as SYDVKM. The chain recombines TRBV28 with TRBJ1-5; D might be TRBD1 (5 bases). Sequencing was performed on peripheral blood, taken on day 0 of AZD1222 vaccination. The receptor was derived from an adult in good health. The CDR3 here is CASSRDGNQPQHF. In DNA form, the CDR3 reads TGTGCCAGCAGCCGGGACGGGAATCAGCCCCAGCATTTT.